These T cell receptor beta chains were read from a single sample in a study of blood T cell repertoires in COVID-19. TCRdb's copy holds only in-frame clones and misses some; the assay was immunoSEQ multiplex PCR. The table includes a few hundred thousand clones, around 89% detected once. Sequencing was performed on peripheral blood. The receptors shown here come from a man aged 55 to 70 who had recovered from COVID-19. Each CDR3 is given with its conserved first and last residue. The D gene is left open where the match is weak. The size entry is marked missing in some rows and otherwise reads once, few, many or a size class.

length: 18; V: TRBV3-1/TRBV3-2; D: TRBD2; size: once; J: TRBJ2-3; DNA: TGTGCCAGCAGTCCCGGACTAGCGGTAGCGGGGATCACAGATACGCAGTATTTT; CDR3: CASSPGLAVAGITDTQYF
length: 14; V: TRBV5-4; D: -; size: few; J: TRBJ2-7; DNA: TGTGCCAGCAGTTTGGACATCAACTCCTACGAGCAGTACTTC; CDR3: CASSLDINSYEQYF
length: 15; V: TRBV6-6; D: -; size: -; J: TRBJ2-7; DNA: TGTGCCAGCAGTTATGGGGGGGGGCCCCCCTACGAGCAGTACTTC; CDR3: CASSYGGGPPYEQYF
length: 15; V: TRBV3-1/TRBV3-2; D: TRBD1; size: -; J: TRBJ2-1; DNA: TGTGCCAGCAGCCGCCGACAGGGACCCATCAATGAGCAGTTCTTC; CDR3: CASSRRQGPINEQFF
length: 13; V: TRBV27; D: -; size: -; J: TRBJ1-5; DNA: TGTGCCAGCAGTTTATTTCGCGATCAGCCCCAGCATTTT; CDR3: CASSLFRDQPQHF
length: 14; V: TRBV5-5; D: -; size: once; J: TRBJ1-2; DNA: TGTGCCAGCAGCTCCAGTGGGGGGACTTATGGCTACACCTTC; CDR3: CASSSSGGTYGYTF
length: 15; V: TRBV25-1; D: TRBD1; size: few; J: TRBJ1-1; DNA: TGTGCCAGCAGTGAGCTGGACAGGGATGGCACTGAAGCTTTCTTT; CDR3: CASSELDRDGTEAFF
length: 14; V: TRBV27; D: TRBD1; size: -; J: TRBJ2-7; DNA: TGTGCCAGCAGAGGTCCGGGACAGGTCCACGAGCAGTACTTC; CDR3: CASRGPGQVHEQYF
length: 15; V: TRBV9; D: TRBD2; size: -; J: TRBJ2-2; DNA: TGTGCCAGCAGCGCCCGGGGAGCGGGGGACGGGGAGCTGTTTTTT; CDR3: CASSARGAGDGELFF
length: 14; V: TRBV3-1/TRBV3-2; D: -; size: -; J: TRBJ1-1; DNA: TGTGCCAGCAGCCAATCACAGGGAGGGGCTGAAGCTTTCTTT; CDR3: CASSQSQGGAEAFF
length: 17; V: TRBV5-1; D: TRBD1; size: -; J: TRBJ1-3; DNA: TGCGCCAGCAGCTGGGGGGACAGACAATTCTCTGGAAACACCATATATTTT; CDR3: CASSWGDRQFSGNTIYF
length: 13; V: TRBV30; D: -; size: -; J: TRBJ1-1; DNA: TGTGCCTGGAGTGTACGGGGAGTCACTGAAGCTTTCTTT; CDR3: CAWSVRGVTEAFF
length: 14; V: TRBV10-1; D: TRBD1; size: few; J: TRBJ1-5; DNA: TGCGCCAGCAGTGAGGACAGGGGCAATCAGCCCCAGCATTTT; CDR3: CASSEDRGNQPQHF
length: 14; V: TRBV11-2; D: TRBD2; size: -; J: TRBJ2-1; DNA: TGTGCCAGCAGCCGGGCGGGGGGAAATAATGAGCAGTTCTTC; CDR3: CASSRAGGNNEQFF
length: 13; V: TRBV5-6; D: -; size: -; J: TRBJ2-5; DNA: TGTGCCAGCAGCAGGAGAAGCCAAGAGACCCAGTACTTC; CDR3: CASSRRSQETQYF
length: 16; V: TRBV30; D: -; size: -; J: TRBJ2-5; DNA: TGTGCCTGGAGTGTACCAGGGGCGCGTCGGGGAGAGACCCAGTACTTC; CDR3: CAWSVPGARRGETQYF
length: 15; V: TRBV19; D: -; size: -; J: TRBJ2-1; DNA: TGTGCCAGTAGTATGAGGAGGGGTTCATACAATGAGCAGTTCTTC; CDR3: CASSMRRGSYNEQFF
length: 13; V: TRBV6-5; D: -; size: -; J: TRBJ2-7; DNA: TGTGCCAGCAGTTACGAGGGAGGGGGAAAAGCGTACTTC; CDR3: CASSYEGGGKAYF
length: 15; V: TRBV4-2; D: TRBD1; size: -; J: TRBJ2-7; DNA: TGTGCCAGCAGCCAAGAACAGGGGGGCTCCTACGAGCAGTACTTC; CDR3: CASSQEQGGSYEQYF
length: 15; V: TRBV30; D: TRBD1; size: -; J: TRBJ1-6; DNA: TGTGCCTGGAGACCACCGGACAGGGAGAATTCACCCCTCCACTTT; CDR3: CAWRPPDRENSPLHF
length: 11; V: TRBV12-3/TRBV12-4; D: -; size: -; J: TRBJ2-1; DNA: TGTGCCAGCAGGGCCCACAATGAGCAGTTCTTC; CDR3: CASRAHNEQFF
length: 13; V: TRBV3-1/TRBV3-2; D: -; size: -; J: TRBJ1-4; DNA: TGTGCCAGCAGAGGGACATCCGGTGAAAAACTGTTTTTT; CDR3: CASRGTSGEKLFF
length: 14; V: TRBV6-5; D: -; size: -; J: TRBJ2-7; DNA: TGTGCCAGCAGTCGGACAGCCCCAGACTACGAGCAGTACTTC; CDR3: CASSRTAPDYEQYF
length: 14; V: TRBV18; D: -; size: -; J: TRBJ2-3; DNA: TGTGCCAGCTCACCAATCTCTAGCACAGATACGCAGTATTTT; CDR3: CASSPISSTDTQYF
length: 15; V: TRBV19; D: -; size: -; J: TRBJ1-1; DNA: TGTGCCAGTAGTTCCGGCAGGGGAGTGAAAGGTGAAGCTTTCTTT; CDR3: CASSSGRGVKGEAFF
length: 15; V: TRBV28; D: TRBD1; size: -; J: TRBJ1-2; DNA: TGTGCCAGCAGGACCGGGACAGCTGTTAACTATGGCTACACCTTC; CDR3: CASRTGTAVNYGYTF
length: 16; V: TRBV9; D: TRBD1; size: -; J: TRBJ2-7; DNA: TGTGCCAGCAGCTCCGGACAGGGAAAGAGCTCCTACGAGCAGTACTTC; CDR3: CASSSGQGKSSYEQYF
length: 13; V: TRBV3-1/TRBV3-2; D: -; size: -; J: TRBJ2-7; DNA: TGTGCCAGCAGCGAACAGGGTTCCTACGAGCAGTACTTC; CDR3: CASSEQGSYEQYF
length: 15; V: TRBV4-1; D: TRBD1; size: -; J: TRBJ1-2; DNA: TGCGCCAGCAGCCAAAGGACAGGTGGGGTCTATGGCTACACCTTC; CDR3: CASSQRTGGVYGYTF
length: 15; V: TRBV10-3; D: -; size: -; J: TRBJ1-6; DNA: TGTGCCATCAGTGAGTTAGACTCCTATAATTCACCCCTCCACTTT; CDR3: CAISELDSYNSPLHF